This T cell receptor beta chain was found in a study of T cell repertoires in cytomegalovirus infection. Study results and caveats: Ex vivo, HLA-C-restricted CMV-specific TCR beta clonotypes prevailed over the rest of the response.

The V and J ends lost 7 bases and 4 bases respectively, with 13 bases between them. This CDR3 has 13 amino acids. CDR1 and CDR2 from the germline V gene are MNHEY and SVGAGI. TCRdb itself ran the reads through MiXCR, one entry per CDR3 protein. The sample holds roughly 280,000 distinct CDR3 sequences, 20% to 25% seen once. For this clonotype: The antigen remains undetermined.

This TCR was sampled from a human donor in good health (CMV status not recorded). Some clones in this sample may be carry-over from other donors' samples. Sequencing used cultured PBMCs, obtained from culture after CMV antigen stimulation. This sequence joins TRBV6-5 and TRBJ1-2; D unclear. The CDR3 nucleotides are TGTGCCAGCAAGTGGGATCCGAGCTATGGCTACACCTTC. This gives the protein CASKWDPSYGYTF.